Shown below are 4 T cell receptor beta chains from a single sample sequenced in a study of beta chain features in type 1 diabetes. Reverse transcription of all isolated RNA meant that expressed TCRB transcripts were sequenced. Here immunoSEQ multiplex PCR was the method, and the copy in TCRdb shows in-frame clones only, minus some. Of 600,000 or so clones listed, 9.5% to 15% are singletons. Their specific antigens are unknown. Notes on the study in general: In all four CD4+ subsets, TCRB CDR3 length was significantly, moderately reduced in type 1 diabetes.

The source material was naive CD4+ T cells from blood. The receptors were gathered from a man aged 25-45 years with type 1 diabetes.

Here the CDR3 DNA reads TGCAGCGTTGAAAGCCCGGGGATTGGCTACACCTTC. Its protein product is CSVESPGIGYTF. The rearrangement joins TRBV29-1 to TRBJ1-2, with no clear D. Trimming left V 2 bases short and J 7 bases short, with 11 bases between. The CDR3 contains 12 residues. CDR1 is SQVTM, CDR2 ANQGSEA, per germline.

This chain joins TRBV6-1 and TRBJ2-7; 9 positions agree with TRBD1. V trimming: 5 bases; J trimming: 2 bases; junction bases outside the gene matches: 4. Looked up from germline, CDR1 is MNHNS and CDR2 is SASEGT. This CDR3 comprises 14 residues. For the CDR3, the DNA is TGTGCCAGCAGTCATCGGACAGGGGCCTACGAGCAGTACTTC. Protein product: CASSHRTGAYEQYF.

This clone was seen more than once but under ten times. The rearrangement joins TRBV10-3 to TRBJ1-2, with no clear D. V gave up 8 bases and J gave up 5 bases, with 6 bases separating them. This CDR3 is built from 10 residues. Germline V gene lookup returns CDR1 ENHRY and CDR2 SYGVKD. The CDR3 protein is CAIGEYGYTF. CDR3 nucleotide sequence: TGTGCCATCGGGGAGTATGGCTACACCTTC.

This clone was seen only a few times. This chain uses TRBV11-2 with TRBJ2-7, with 7 bases that match TRBD2. V shed 2 bases, J shed 7 bases, and the junction held 8 bases outside the gene matches. CDR3 length equals 14 residues. Germline-derived CDR1 and CDR2 are SGHAT and FQNNGV. The CDR3 DNA reads as TGTGCCAGCAGCTTACGGGGGGTGGGTGAAGAGCAGTACTTC. It is translated as CASSLRGVGEEQYF.